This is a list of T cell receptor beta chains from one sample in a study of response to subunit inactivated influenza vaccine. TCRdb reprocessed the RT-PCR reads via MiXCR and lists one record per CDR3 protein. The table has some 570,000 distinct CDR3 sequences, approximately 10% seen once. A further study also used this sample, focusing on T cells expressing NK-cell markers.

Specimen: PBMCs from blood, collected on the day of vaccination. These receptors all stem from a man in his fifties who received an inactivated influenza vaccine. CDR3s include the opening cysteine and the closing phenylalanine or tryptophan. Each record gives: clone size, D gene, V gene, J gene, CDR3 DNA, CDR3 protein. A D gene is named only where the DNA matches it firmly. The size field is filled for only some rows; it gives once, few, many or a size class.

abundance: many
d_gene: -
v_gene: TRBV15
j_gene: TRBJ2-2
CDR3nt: TGTGCCACCAGCAGAGGGCTTGATCCAGGGAAGGTGTCGACCGGGGAGCTGTTTTTT
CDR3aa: CATSRGLDPGKVSTGELFF

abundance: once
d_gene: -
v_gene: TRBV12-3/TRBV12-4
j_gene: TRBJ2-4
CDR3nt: TGTGCCAGCAGTTTTTGGCGGGGGCGCGCAGCCAAAAACATTCAGTACTTC
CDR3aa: CASSFWRGRAAKNIQYF

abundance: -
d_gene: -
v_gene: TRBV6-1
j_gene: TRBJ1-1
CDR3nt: TGTGCCAGCTTAATTTGGGGAGGGAAAAAAGCTTTCTTT
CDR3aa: CASLIWGGKKAFF

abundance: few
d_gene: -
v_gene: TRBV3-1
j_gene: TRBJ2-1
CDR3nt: TGTGCCAGCAGCCAAGAAGCGGCTAACAATGAGCAGTTCTTC
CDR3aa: CASSQEAANNEQFF

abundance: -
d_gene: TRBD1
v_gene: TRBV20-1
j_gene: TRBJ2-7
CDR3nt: TGCAGTGCTAGACCGACAGGGACAGTCTCCTACGAGCAGTACTTC
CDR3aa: CSARPTGTVSYEQYF

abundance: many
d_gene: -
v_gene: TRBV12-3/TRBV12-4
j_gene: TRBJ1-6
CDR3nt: TGTGCCAGCAGACTGCGAGGCTATAATTCACCCCTCCACTTT
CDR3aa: CASRLRGYNSPLHF

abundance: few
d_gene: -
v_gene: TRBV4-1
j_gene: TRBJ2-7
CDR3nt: TGCGCCAGCAGCAACCTCCGGGACGGGCTATACGAGCAGTACTTC
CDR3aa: CASSNLRDGLYEQYF

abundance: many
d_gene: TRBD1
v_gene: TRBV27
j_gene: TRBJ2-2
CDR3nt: TGTGCCAGCAAAGTACAGGGGGCCGGGGAGCTGTTTTTT
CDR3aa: CASKVQGAGELFF

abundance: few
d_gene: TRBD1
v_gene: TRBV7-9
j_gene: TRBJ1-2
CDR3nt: TGTGCCAGCAGCAATACTCCACGGGACAGATACTATGGCTACACCTTC
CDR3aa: CASSNTPRDRYYGYTF

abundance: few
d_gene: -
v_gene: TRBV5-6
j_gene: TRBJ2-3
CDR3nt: TGTGCCAGCAGCTTACGTGTTATCAGCACAGATACGCAGTATTTT
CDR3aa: CASSLRVISTDTQYF

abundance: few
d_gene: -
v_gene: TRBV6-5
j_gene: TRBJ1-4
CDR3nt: TGTGCCAGCAGTTACTCCGATCACTTAGCGGCTAATGAAAAACTGTTTTTT
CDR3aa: CASSYSDHLAANEKLFF

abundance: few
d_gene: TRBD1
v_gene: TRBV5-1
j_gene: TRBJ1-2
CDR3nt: TGCGCCAGCCGCCTGGGTCAACAGGGGGCATATGGCTACACCTTC
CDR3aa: CASRLGQQGAYGYTF

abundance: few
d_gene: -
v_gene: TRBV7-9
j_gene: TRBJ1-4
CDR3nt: TGTGCCAGCAGCTTAGGATATGAAAAACTGTTTTTT
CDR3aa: CASSLGYEKLFF

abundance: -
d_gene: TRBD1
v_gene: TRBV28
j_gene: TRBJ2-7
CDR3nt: TGTGCCAGCCGGACACAGGGGACCGAGCAGTACTTC
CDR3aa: CASRTQGTEQYF

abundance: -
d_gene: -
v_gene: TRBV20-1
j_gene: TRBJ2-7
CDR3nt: TGCAGTGCTTCGGGACTCCGACGACCCCGGCAGTACTTC
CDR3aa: CSASGLRRPRQYF

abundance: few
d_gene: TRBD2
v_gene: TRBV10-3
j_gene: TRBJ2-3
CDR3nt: TGTGCCATCAGTGAACCGGGACTAGATCTGTATTTT
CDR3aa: CAISEPGLDLYF

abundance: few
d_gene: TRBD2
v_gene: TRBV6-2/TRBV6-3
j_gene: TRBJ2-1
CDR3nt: TGTGCCAGCAGTCTACTGACTAGCGGGAGAGGGGGTGAGCAGTTCTTC
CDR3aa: CASSLLTSGRGGEQFF

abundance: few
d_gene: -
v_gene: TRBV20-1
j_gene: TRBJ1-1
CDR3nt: TGCAGTGCTAGGAGTGGCGGCATAAACACTGAAGCTTTCTTT
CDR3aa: CSARSGGINTEAFF

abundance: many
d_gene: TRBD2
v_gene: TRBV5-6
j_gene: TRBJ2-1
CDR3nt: TGTGCCAGCAGCTTCCCCGGGACTAACCACAATGAGCAGTTCTTC
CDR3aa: CASSFPGTNHNEQFF

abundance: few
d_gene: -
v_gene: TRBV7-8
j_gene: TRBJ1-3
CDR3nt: TGTGCCAGCAGCTTCGCGCGGGACGCTGGAAACACCATATATTTT
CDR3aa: CASSFARDAGNTIYF

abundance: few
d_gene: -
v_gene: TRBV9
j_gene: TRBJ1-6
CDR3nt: TGTGCCAGCAGCGTACAACAGAATAATTCACCCCTCCACTTT
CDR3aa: CASSVQQNNSPLHF

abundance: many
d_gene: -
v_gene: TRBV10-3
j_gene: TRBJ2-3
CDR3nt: TGTGCCATCAGTGGGGGCGGCAGGCGGCCCACAGATACGCAGTATTTT
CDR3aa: CAISGGGRRPTDTQYF

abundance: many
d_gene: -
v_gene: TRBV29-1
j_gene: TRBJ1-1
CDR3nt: TGCAGCGTTCAAAAACAAGCGTCTGAAGCTTTCTTT
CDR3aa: CSVQKQASEAFF

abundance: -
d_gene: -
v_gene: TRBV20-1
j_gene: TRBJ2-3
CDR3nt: TGCAGTGCTAGCTTTGGGCGATTGAATACGCAGTATTTT
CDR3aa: CSASFGRLNTQYF

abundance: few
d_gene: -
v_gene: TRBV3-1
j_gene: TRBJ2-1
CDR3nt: TGTGCCAGCAGCCTAGAGAGACAGGGACTTAAGTTCTTC
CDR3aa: CASSLERQGLKFF

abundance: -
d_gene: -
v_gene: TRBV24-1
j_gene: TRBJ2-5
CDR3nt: TGTGCCACCAGTGACCCGGACAGATTGGAAGAGACCCAGTACTTC
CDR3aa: CATSDPDRLEETQYF

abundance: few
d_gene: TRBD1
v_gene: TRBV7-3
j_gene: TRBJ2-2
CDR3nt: TGTGCCAGCAGCCTCGACAGGGGGAGGACCGGGGAGCTGTTTTTT
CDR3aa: CASSLDRGRTGELFF

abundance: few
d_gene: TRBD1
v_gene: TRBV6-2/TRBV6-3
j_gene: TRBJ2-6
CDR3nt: TGTGCCAGCAGTTATGCGGGACAGGGGCGCTCTGGGGCCAACGTCCTGACTTTC
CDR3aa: CASSYAGQGRSGANVLTF

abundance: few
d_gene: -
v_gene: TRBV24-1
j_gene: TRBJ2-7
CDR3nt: TGTGCCACCAGTCTGGACAGTTCTTCCTACGAGCAGTACTTC
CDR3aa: CATSLDSSSYEQYF

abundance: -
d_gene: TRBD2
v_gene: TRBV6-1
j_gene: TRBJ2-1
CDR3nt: TGTGCCAGCAGCCCGTTGACTAGCCACAATGAGCAGTTCTTC
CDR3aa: CASSPLTSHNEQFF

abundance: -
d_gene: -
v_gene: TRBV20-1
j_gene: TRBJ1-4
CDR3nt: TGCAGTGCTAGTGCGGGGAAAAATGAAAAACTGTTTTTT
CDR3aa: CSASAGKNEKLFF

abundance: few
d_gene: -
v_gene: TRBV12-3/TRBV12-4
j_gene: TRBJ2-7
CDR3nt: TGTGCCAGCAGTTCCACGGACGAGCAGTACTTC
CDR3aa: CASSSTDEQYF

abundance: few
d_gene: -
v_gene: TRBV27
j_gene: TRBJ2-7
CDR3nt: TGTGCCAGCAGTTTATCAATTAACGGGGGCTCCTACGAGCAGTACTTC
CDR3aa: CASSLSINGGSYEQYF

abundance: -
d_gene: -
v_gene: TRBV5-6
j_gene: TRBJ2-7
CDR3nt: TGTGCCAGCAGCTTGTGGACCAGACCGAAGATTGAGCAGTACTTC
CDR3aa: CASSLWTRPKIEQYF

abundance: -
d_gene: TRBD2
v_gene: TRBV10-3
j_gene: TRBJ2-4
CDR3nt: TGTGCCATCAGTGAGCCGCCCGGGGGGGCCAAAAACATTCAGTACTTC
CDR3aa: CAISEPPGGAKNIQYF

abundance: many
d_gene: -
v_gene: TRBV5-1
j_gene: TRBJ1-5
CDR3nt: TGCGCCAGCAGAAGACAATCCGGATCGCCCCAGCATTTT
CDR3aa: CASRRQSGSPQHF

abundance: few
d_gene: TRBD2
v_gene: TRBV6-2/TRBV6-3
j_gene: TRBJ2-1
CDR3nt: TGTGCCAGCAGTTACCCCGGACTAGCGTACAATGAGCAGTTCTTC
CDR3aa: CASSYPGLAYNEQFF

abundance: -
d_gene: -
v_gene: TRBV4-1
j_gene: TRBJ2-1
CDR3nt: TGCGCCAGCAGCCAAGATGGGGGATTAGCGTCCTACAATGAGCAGTTCTTC
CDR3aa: CASSQDGGLASYNEQFF

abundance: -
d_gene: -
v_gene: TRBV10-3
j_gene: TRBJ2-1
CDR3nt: TGTGCCACCAAAGGGATCAATGAGCAGTTCTTC
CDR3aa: CATKGINEQFF

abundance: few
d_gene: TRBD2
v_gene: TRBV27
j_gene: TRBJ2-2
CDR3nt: TGTGCCAGCAGTTTCGGACTAGGTGGCACCGGGGAGCTGTTTTTT
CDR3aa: CASSFGLGGTGELFF

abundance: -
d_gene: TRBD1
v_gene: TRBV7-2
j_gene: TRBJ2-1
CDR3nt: TGTGCCAGCAGCCAGGGACAGGGCCCCTACAATGAGAAGTTCTTC
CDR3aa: CASSQGQGPYNEKFF

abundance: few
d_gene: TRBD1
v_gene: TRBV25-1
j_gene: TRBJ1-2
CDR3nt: TGTGCCAGCAGTGGGACAGGCCGAGGGTATGGCTACACCTTC
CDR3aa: CASSGTGRGYGYTF

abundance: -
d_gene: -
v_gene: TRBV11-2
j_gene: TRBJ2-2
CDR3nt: TGTGCCAGCAGCTTCGACCGGGAGACCGGGGAGCTGTTTTTT
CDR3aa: CASSFDRETGELFF

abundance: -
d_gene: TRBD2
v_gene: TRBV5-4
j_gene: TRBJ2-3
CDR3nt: TGTGCCAGCAGCCTACGGAGCCGGGGGGCAGATACGCAGTATTTT
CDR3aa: CASSLRSRGADTQYF

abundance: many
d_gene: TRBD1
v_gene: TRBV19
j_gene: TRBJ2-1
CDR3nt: TGTGCCAGTAGTATAGAGACAGGGGCTGAGCAGTTCTTC
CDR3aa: CASSIETGAEQFF

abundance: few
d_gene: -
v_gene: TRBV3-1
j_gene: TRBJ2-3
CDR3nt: TGTGCCAGCAGCCCGGGAGAGGCGGACTACCATACGGCGCAGTATTTT
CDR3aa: CASSPGEADYHTAQYF

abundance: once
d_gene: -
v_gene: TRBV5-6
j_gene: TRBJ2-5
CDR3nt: TGTGCCAGCAGCATCGGGACGCCTAATGCCCAGTACTTC
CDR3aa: CASSIGTPNAQYF

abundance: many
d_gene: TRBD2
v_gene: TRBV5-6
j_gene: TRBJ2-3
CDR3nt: TGTGCCAGCAGCTTGTCTAGCGGGATTACAGATACGCAGTATTTT
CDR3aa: CASSLSSGITDTQYF

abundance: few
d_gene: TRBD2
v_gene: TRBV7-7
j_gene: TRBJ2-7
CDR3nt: TGTGCCAGCAGCCCCAGCGGGAGAGTTGGGGAGCAGTACTTC
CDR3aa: CASSPSGRVGEQYF